Listed below are T cell receptor beta chains from one sample, sequenced in a study of blood T cells in healthy people across ages. One entry per CDR3 protein, called by TCRdb with MiXCR from the 5' RACE reads. Counted here are fewer than 900,000 distinct CDR3 sequences, roughly two fifths occurring once; the ten biggest clones make up less than 25%. The sequencing sample was made of blood. The receptors come from a woman aged 60-75 years in good health. CDR3s include the opening cysteine and the closing phenylalanine or tryptophan. A clone size is listed for some rows: how often the clone was seen (once, few, many), or a class if it is expanded.

J | V | size | CDR3
TRBJ2-7 | TRBV7-3 | . | CASSLIGTGTVEAQYF
TRBJ2-7 | TRBV9 | . | CASSGQSGTYEQYF
TRBJ2-7 | TRBV2 | . | CASSEVQNSYEQYF
TRBJ2-7 | TRBV2 | . | CASSEYGWISYEQYF
TRBJ1-2 | TRBV9 | few | CASSPEGRFNYGYTF
TRBJ2-3 | TRBV20-1 | . | CSAIGPTDTQYF
TRBJ2-5 | TRBV11-2 | . | CASSWNNQETQYF
TRBJ2-5 | TRBV5-5 | many | CASSLEEDSGRETQYF
. | TRBV28 | . | CASGRDEQYF
TRBJ2-5 | TRBV7-3 | . | CAGSIDSHNEQYF
TRBJ2-3 | TRBV7-2 | many | CASSRISGDTQYF
TRBJ2-5 | TRBV11-1 | . | CASSPQSGIKETQYF
TRBJ1-6 | TRBV20-1 | few | CSAREDRGNSPLHF
TRBJ1-2 | TRBV5-6 | once | CASSSQGNNYGYTF
TRBJ1-4 | TRBV6-4 | . | CASSDAATNEKLFF
TRBJ2-5 | TRBV6-5 | . | CASSYRRLKRETQYF
TRBJ2-7 | TRBV10-3 | many | CAISESGLSEQYF
TRBJ2-3 | TRBV9 | . | CASSLADRVDTQYF
TRBJ1-1 | TRBV28 | . | CASRAGEGGKTEAFF
TRBJ2-1 | TRBV4-3 | . | CASSQAAVGVGEQFF
. | TRBV7-6 | once | CASSLAAGDPTDYEQYF
TRBJ2-5 | TRBV5-1 | . | CASSWTSGGAYQETQYF
TRBJ2-5 | TRBV9 | many | CASSVGGPQETQYF
TRBJ2-7 | TRBV20-1 | . | CSASLAGGPYEQYF
TRBJ2-7 | TRBV10-3 | few | CAIRQGHYEQYF
TRBJ1-4 | TRBV25-1 | . | CASSGRGNEKLFF
TRBJ2-2 | TRBV29-1 | few | CSVGAGTGELFF
TRBJ2-3 | TRBV6-2/TRBV6-3 | . | CASTSLSGSPIDTQYF
TRBJ2-7 | TRBV20-1 | . | CSAVAGVTYEQYF
TRBJ1-6 | TRBV25-1 | few | CASRAAGTGGSPLHF
TRBJ1-5 | TRBV20-1 | . | CSAPRRDEGQPQHF
TRBJ2-3 | TRBV20-1 | once | CNAPSRRGADTQYF
TRBJ2-7 | TRBV24-1 | once | CATGDRDEQYF
TRBJ1-2 | TRBV12-3/TRBV12-4 | . | CASRGGQLTYGYTF
TRBJ2-2 | TRBV4-2 | . | CASSQDWDAGGPAGELFF
TRBJ1-4 | TRBV5-6 | . | CAGSPTGAESEKLFF
TRBJ2-3 | TRBV4-3 | . | CASSQQFRGPVTDTQYF
TRBJ1-5 | TRBV29-1 | many | CSVAGGVSNQPQHF
TRBJ2-7 | TRBV3-1 | few | CASSQEGQGGYEQYF
TRBJ1-2 | TRBV24-1 | . | CATSRGADYGYTF
TRBJ2-7 | TRBV29-1 | few | CSGGGAYEQYF
. | TRBV7-3 | . | CASSDWTSPYNEQYF
TRBJ2-3 | TRBV6-1 | . | CASRSGTVVTDTQYF
TRBJ2-5 | TRBV7-6 | . | CASSDMGQLQETQYF
TRBJ2-3 | TRBV10-3 | many | CAISDLTDTQYF
TRBJ1-1 | TRBV6-2/TRBV6-3 | . | CANSLGQGDTEAFF
TRBJ1-1 | TRBV9 | . | CASSGGAANTEAFF
. | TRBV4-2 | few | CASSPTGTAWSGSGEQYF
TRBJ2-7 | TRBV4-3 | few | CASSRTVSSGVRSYEQYF
TRBJ2-7 | TRBV12-3/TRBV12-4 | . | CASRGPSTSGPYEQYF
TRBJ2-1 | TRBV24-1 | few | CATSDGQGLRYNEQFF
. | TRBV12-3/TRBV12-4 | once | CASSSLRTQYF
TRBJ2-5 | TRBV28 | few | CASSLDGGLAGAETQYF
. | TRBV12-3/TRBV12-4 | . | CAGRRDRKETQYF